This TCR beta chain stems from a study of tumor-infiltrating lymphocytes in primary liver carcinoma. Turning to the study itself: The cohort consisted of patients whose primary liver carcinoma was surgically resected.

Both blood RNA, taken from unsorted whole blood, and germline DNA were extracted. The authors made TCR beta cDNA from 500 ng total RNA with a constant-region primer. The TCR beta library was amplified through three nested multiplex PCR rounds in a modified ARM-PCR procedure. The first two PCR rounds used TRBV1-TRBV30 forward primers with a C-beta reverse primer, 9 to 10 cycles each. MiXCR, run by TCRdb on the multiplex PCR reads, gives a single entry per CDR3 protein. The sample records around 330,000 distinct CDR3 sequences, 55% to 65% being singletons. The CDR3 has 15 residues. Germline CDR1 is SGHNT and CDR2 is YENEEA. On this clonotype: Antigen specificity is unknown. The junction does not match germline at one end; this may be a read error.

Findings and limits, study-wide: Tumor-adjacent and tumor-blood pairs displayed less overlap than did pairs of tumor regions.

This sequence joins TRBV11-3 and TRBJ2-2; unclear D gene. The source is a man between 35 and 55 years old with primary liver carcinoma and hepatitis B virus infection. The specimen was peripheral blood. The chain's CDR3 is CTSSFLGGSTEELFF. CDR3 bases: TGTACCAGCAGCTTTCTCGGCGGAAGCACCGAGGAGCTGTTTTTT. The complete variable domain, with remaining parts taken from reference TRBV11-3 and TRBJ2-2, reads EAGVVQSPRYKIIEKKQPVAFWCNPISGHNTLYWYLQNLGQGPELLIRYENEEAVDDSQLPKDRFSAERLKGVDSTLKIQPAELGDSAVYLCTSSFLGGSTEELFFGEGSRLTVL.